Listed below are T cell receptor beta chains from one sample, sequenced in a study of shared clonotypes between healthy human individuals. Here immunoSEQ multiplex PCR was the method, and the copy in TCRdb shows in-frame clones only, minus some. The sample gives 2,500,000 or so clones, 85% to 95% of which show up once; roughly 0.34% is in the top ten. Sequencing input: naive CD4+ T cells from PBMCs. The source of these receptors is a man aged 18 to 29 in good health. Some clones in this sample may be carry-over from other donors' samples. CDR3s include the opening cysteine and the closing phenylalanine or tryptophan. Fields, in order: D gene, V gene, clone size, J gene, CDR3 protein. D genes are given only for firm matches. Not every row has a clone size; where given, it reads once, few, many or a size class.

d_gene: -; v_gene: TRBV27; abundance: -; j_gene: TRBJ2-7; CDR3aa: CASSFPRGEQYF
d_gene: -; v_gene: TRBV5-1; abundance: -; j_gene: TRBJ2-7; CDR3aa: CASNTAAPYEQYF
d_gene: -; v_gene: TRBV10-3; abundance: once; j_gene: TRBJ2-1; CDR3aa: CAIKESATRGDEQFF
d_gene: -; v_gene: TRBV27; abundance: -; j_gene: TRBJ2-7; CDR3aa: CASSLLGRPYEQYF
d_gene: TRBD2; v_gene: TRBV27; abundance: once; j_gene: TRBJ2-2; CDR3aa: CASNPTSVRNTGELFF
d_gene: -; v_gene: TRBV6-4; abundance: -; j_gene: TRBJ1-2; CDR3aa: CASSDRPAGAGYTF
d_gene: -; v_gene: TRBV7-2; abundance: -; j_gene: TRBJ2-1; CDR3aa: CASSSTGSSYNEQFF
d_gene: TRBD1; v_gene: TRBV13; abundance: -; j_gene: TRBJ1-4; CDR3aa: CASSHRDRGSANEKLFF
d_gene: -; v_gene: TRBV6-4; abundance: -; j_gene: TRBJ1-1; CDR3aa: CAEDSLMNTEAFF
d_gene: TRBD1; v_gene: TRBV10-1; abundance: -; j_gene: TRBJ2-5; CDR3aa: CASSDPGQGAQETQYF
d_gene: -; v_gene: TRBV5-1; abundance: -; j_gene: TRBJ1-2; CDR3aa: CASSLGNYGYTF
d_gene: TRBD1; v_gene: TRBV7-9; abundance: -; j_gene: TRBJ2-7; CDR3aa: CASSFITGGIPSEQYF
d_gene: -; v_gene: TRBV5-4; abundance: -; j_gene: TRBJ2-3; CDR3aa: CASSLVRDADTQYF
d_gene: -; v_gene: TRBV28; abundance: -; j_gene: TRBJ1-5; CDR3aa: CASEQPQHF
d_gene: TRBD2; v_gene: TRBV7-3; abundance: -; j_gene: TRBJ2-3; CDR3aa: CASSLKWTSGREGTQYF
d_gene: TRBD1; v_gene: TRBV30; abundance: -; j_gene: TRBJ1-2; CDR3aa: CAWTPRGLNYGYTF
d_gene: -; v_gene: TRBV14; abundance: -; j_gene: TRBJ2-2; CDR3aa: CASSQGSPIGELFF
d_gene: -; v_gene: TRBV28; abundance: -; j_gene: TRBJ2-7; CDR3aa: CASSLISPHEQYF
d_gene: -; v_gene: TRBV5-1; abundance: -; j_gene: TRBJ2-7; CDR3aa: CASSLPPAGRTPNPYEQYF
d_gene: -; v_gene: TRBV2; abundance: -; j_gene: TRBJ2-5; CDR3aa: CASSPSKGLVRETQYF
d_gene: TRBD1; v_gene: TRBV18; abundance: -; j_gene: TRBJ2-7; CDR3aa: CASSLGQATYEQYF
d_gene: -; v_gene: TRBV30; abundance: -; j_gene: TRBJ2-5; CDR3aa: CAWSPDDVPTHQETQYF
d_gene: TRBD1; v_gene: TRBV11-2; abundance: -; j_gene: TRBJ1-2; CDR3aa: CASRGNRGALFYGYTF
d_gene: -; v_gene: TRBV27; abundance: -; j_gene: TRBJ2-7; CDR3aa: CASCPSLSYEQYF
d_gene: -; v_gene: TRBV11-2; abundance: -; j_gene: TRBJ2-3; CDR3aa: CASSRGRTDTQYF
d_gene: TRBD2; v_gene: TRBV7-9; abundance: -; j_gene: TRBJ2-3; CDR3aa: CASSPSSGRADTQYF
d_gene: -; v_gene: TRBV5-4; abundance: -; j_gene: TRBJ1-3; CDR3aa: CASSTATGRSGNTIYF
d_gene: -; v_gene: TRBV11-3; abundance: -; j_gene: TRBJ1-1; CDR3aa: CASSLGLGFQAFF
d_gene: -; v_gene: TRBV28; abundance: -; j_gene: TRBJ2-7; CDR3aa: CASSLLGRASSYEQYF
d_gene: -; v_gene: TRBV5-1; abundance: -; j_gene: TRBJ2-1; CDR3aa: CASSLEAEPYNEQFF
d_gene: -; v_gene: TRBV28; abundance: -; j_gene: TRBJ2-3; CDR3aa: CASSLYRAYTQYF
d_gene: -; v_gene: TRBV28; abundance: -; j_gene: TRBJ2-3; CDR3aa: CASSSGDTQYF
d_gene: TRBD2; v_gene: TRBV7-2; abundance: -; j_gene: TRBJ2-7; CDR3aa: CASSLALALEQYF
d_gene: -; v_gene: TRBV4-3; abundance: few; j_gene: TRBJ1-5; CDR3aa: CASSQDRGQPQHF
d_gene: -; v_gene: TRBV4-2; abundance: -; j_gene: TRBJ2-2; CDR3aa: CASSQVIGHSNTGELFF
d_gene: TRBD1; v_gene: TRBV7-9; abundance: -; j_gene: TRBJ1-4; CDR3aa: CASSARTGGGGEKLFF
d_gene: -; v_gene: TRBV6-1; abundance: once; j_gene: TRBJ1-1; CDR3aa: CASSEVGDTEAFF
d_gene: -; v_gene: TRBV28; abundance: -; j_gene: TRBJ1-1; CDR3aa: CASSGGGVAEAFF
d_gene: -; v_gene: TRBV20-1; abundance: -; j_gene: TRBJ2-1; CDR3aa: CSARRGTEQFF
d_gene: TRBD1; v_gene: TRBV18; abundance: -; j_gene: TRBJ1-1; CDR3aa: CASSPDRGITEAFF
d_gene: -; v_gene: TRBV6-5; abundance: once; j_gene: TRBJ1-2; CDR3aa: CASTRGGASNYGYTF
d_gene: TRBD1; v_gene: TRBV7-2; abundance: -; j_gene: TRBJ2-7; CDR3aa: CASSSRQGTYEQYF
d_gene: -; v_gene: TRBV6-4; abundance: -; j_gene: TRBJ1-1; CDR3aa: CASSITGKTEAFF
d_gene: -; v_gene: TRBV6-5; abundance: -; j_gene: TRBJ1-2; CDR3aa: CASSGGERSYTF
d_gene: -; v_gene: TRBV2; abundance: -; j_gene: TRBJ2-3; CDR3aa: CASSEAGVHVGDTQYF
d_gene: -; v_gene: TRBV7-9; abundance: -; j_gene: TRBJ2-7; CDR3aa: CASSLDGPGPQYF